Shown below are 10 T cell receptor beta chains from a single sample sequenced in a study of CD8 T cells in Susac syndrome (dated 2019 in TCRdb). Libraries were built with the immunoSEQ multiplex PCR assay. RNA was extracted using the RNeasy kit, and roughly 0.5 to 1 ug of the RNA was reverse transcribed with random hexamers. TCRdb ran its own pipeline on the public reads, namely fastp trimming at Q25 and MiXCR clone calling, and kept in-frame beta chains. A single entry per CDR3 protein holds the most common genes and DNA from its merged rows. The table for this sample lists around 99,000 distinct CDR3 sequences; about 96% of them were counted only once. The top ten hold about 0.1% of the sample. Sequenced input: CD4+ T cells from PBMCs. The receptors stem from a human donor in good health.

The chain couples TRBV28 to TRBJ2-3; TRBD1 might be the D (5 bases). Germline CDR1 is MDHEN and CDR2 is SYDVKM. The CDR3 is 12 residues long. The V gene lost 6 bases and the J gene lost 2 bases, with 6 bases spanning the gap. The CDR3 spells CASRTVTDTQYF. The CDR3 nucleotides read TGTGCCAGCAGGACAGTCACAGATACGCAGTATTTT.

This clonotype is a singleton in its sample. The CDR3 spells CASSSAGTGGADTQYF. The CDR3 bases are TGTGCCAGCTCATCAGCCGGGACAGGGGGCGCAGATACGCAGTATTTT. The chain uses TRBV18 and TRBJ2-3, with 12 bases matching TRBD1. J gave up 4 bases and V 5 bases, and 7 bases lay outside the gene matches. The length of the CDR3 is 16 residues. Germline V gene sequence: CDR1 KGHSH, CDR2 LQKENI.

This chain links TRBV9 with TRBJ1-2; possible D gene TRBD1, 6 bases. The CDR3 runs to 13 residues. V lost 4 bases to trimming and J lost 7 bases, with 14 bases between them. Germline V gives CDR1 SGDLS, CDR2 YYNGEE. CDR3 amino acids: CASSIDRWGGYTF. Here the CDR3 DNA reads TGTGCCAGCAGCATCGACAGGTGGGGTGGCTACACCTTC.

The chain couples TRBV5-1 to TRBJ2-1; 9 bases are a match to TRBD1. The germline V gene encodes CDR1 SGHRS and CDR2 YFSETQ. The CDR3 spans 14 residues. V was clipped by 7 bases and J by 8 bases; unmatched bases: 10. CDR3: CASSTGTGSDEQFF. The CDR3 bases are TGCGCCAGCTCAACCGGGACAGGGTCGGATGAGCAGTTCTTC.

The V and J genes are TRBV7-2 and TRBJ2-5, with D maybe TRBD2 (5 bases). Germline-derived CDR1 and CDR2 are SGHTA and FQGNSA. This CDR3 region has 16 residues. The V end lost 4 bases, the J end lost 5 bases, and 20 bases lay between the germline ends. The CDR3 nucleotides read TGTGCCAGCAGCTCCACTCCGGGCCTCAGGAGGGAGACCCAGTACTTC. This gives the protein CASSSTPGLRRETQYF.

Only one count was recorded for this clonotype. The chain is built from TRBV19 and TRBJ1-2; D not resolved. CDR1 and CDR2 from the germline V gene are LNHDA and SQIVND (reference sequence). There are 12 residues in the CDR3. Trimming shortened V by 5 bases and J by 5 bases, and 9 bases separated the two germline ends. CDR3 sequence reads: CASSAGRYGYTF. In DNA, the CDR3 is TGTGCCAGTAGTGCCGGACGTTATGGCTACACCTTC.

The V and J genes are TRBV29-1 and TRBJ2-1; no reliable D call. Germline V gene data show CDR1 as SQVTM and CDR2 as ANQGSEA. CDR3 length: 11 amino acids. Trimming took 3 bases from V and 4 from J, leaving 4 bases between them. In DNA form, the CDR3 reads TGCAGCGTTGACAGGTACAATGAGCAGTTCTTC. Residues: CSVDRYNEQFF.

This chain uses TRBV2 with TRBJ2-1, with D hard to call. Trimming cost V 4 bases and J 6 bases, with 16 bases left between them. This CDR3 spans 15 amino acids. Per the germline V gene, CDR1 is SNHLY and CDR2 is FYNNEI. CDR3: CASSGSGVRVNEQFF. The CDR3 nucleotides read TGTGCCAGCAGTGGGTCAGGCGTCCGTGTCAATGAGCAGTTCTTC.

The CDR3, as DNA: TGTGCCAGCAGCTCGGACAGGGCGGATCAGCCCCAGCATTTT. Amino acid sequence: CASSSDRADQPQHF. This rearrangement joins TRBV7-9 to TRBJ1-5, with 8 bases matching TRBD1. The V gene end was trimmed by 4 bases and the J gene end by 5 bases; junction bases not matched to a gene: 4. This CDR3 is 14 amino acids long. Germline CDR1 and CDR2: SEHNR and FQNEAQ (reference sequence).

The V gene is TRBV29-1, the J gene TRBJ2-3; TRBD1 might be the D (5 bases). Trimming took off 4 bases at V and 0 bases at J, with 8 bases between the two ends. This CDR3 spans 13 amino acids. Germline assignment: CDR1 SQVTM and CDR2 ANQGSEA. CDR3: CSVVTGSTDTQYF. The CDR3 coding sequence is TGCAGCGTTGTAACAGGAAGCACAGATACGCAGTATTTT.